Listed here are 16 T cell receptor beta chains from one sample, sequenced in a study of monozygotic twins with inflammatory bowel disease. For each CDR3 protein, TCRdb gives one entry from its re-call of the 5' RACE reads, without DNA. The sample holds about 380,000 distinct CDR3 sequences. The sequenced material came from blood. Source of these receptors: a human donor with ulcerative colitis or Crohn's disease, or a healthy co-twin of an affected twin (not recorded which).

The chain is built from TRBV12-3 or TRBV12-4 and TRBJ2-3; absent DNA, TCRdb's TRBD1 call cannot be checked. The CDR3 is 14 amino acids. The chain's CDR3 is CASSPRQTTDTQYF.

The V gene is TRBV20-1, the J gene TRBJ2-7; TCRdb's D call, TRBD2, is unchecked because there is no DNA. Germline CDR1 is DFQATT and CDR2 is SNEGSKA (reference sequence). This CDR3 is 16 amino acids long. CDR3 protein: CSARGTTSGGLYEQYF.

This chain links TRBV10-3 with TRBJ1-4. The CDR3 is 13 residues long. Germline assignment: CDR1 ENHRY and CDR2 SYGVKD. The CDR3 region is CAISEALSEKLFF.

This chain links TRBV19 with TRBJ2-7. CDR1 is LNHDA and CDR2 is SQIVND in the germline V gene (reference sequence). The length of the CDR3 is 14 residues. The CDR3 is CASSIVGPSYEQYF.

The chain has TRBV7-6 and TRBJ1-6. This CDR3 spans 14 amino acids. Germline V gives CDR1 SGHVS, CDR2 FNYEAQ. CDR3 amino acids: CASSLALVNSPLHF.

The gene calls are TRBV18 and TRBJ2-1; TCRdb gives TRBD2 as the D gene, but with no DNA this cannot be confirmed. The CDR3 has 19 amino acids. Looked up from germline, CDR1 is KGHSH and CDR2 is LQKENI. The CDR3 sequence is CASSPPGLAGGPTYNEQFF.

The rearrangement uses TRBV7-2 and TRBJ1-5. The CDR3 length is 17 residues. Germline V gene lookup returns CDR1 SGHTA and CDR2 FQGNSA. The CDR3 region is CASSLGAGSSSNQPQHF.

V gene TRBV12-3 or TRBV12-4 combines with J gene TRBJ2-2. The CDR3 extends over 15 amino acids. CDR3 region: CASSRRLTNTGELFF.

The chain couples TRBV29-1 to TRBJ2-7; TCRdb indicates TRBD2, and absent DNA this call remains unverified. This CDR3 has 16 amino acids. Germline V gene data show CDR1 as SQVTM and CDR2 as ANQGSEA. CDR3 loop: CSVERTSGGPSYEQYF.

The rearrangement joins TRBV30 to TRBJ2-5. In germline, CDR1 is GTSNPN, CDR2 SVGIG (reference sequence). The CDR3 has 13 residues. Here the CDR3 reads CAWSVGFQETQYF.

The chain is built from TRBV7-9 and TRBJ1-1; TCRdb names TRBD1, which stays unverified in the absence of DNA. CDR1 is SEHNR, CDR2 FQNEAQ, per germline (reference sequence). The CDR3 length is 16 residues. The CDR3 here is CASSPPFSGMNTEAFF.

The rearrangement uses TRBV20-1 and TRBJ2-7; there is no DNA to check the TCRdb D call of TRBD2. This CDR3 comprises 15 residues. Per the germline V gene, CDR1 is DFQATT and CDR2 is SNEGSKA (reference sequence). CDR3 amino acids: CSAKKTSGGFYEQYF.

The V call is TRBV20-1, the J call TRBJ1-5; TCRdb's assignment of TRBD1 cannot be checked, as there is no DNA. The germline V gene encodes CDR1 DFQATT and CDR2 SNEGSKA (reference sequence). The CDR3 length is 13 residues. CDR3 sequence: CSAPDRVGQPQHF.

CDR3 in amino acids: CASRPRGVGSYNEQFF. The genes are TRBV12-2 and TRBJ2-1; TCRdb names TRBD2, which stays unverified in the absence of DNA. TRBV12-2 is a documented pseudogene. The CDR3 sequence is 16 residues long.

This chain uses TRBV7-2 with TRBJ1-2; TCRdb reports TRBD1, a call that lacks DNA to check it against. This CDR3 has 14 residues. CDR1 is SGHTA and CDR2 is FQGNSA in the germline V gene. The CDR3 loop is CASSSSQGTPGYTF.

This chain uses TRBV20-1 with TRBJ2-3; TCRdb reports TRBD1, a call that lacks DNA to check it against. CDR1 is DFQATT and CDR2 is SNEGSKA in the germline V gene (reference sequence). This CDR3 comprises 15 residues. CDR3 amino acids: CSAPRRDRATDTQYF.